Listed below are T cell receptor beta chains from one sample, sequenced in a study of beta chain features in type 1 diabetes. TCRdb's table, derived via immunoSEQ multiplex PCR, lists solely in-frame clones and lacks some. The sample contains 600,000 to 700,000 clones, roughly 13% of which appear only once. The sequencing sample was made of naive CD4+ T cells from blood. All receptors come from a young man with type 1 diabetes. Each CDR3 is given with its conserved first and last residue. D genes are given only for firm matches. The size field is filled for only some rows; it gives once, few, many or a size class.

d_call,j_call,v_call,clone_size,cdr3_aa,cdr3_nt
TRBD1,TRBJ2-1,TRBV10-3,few,CAISASGTGNFHEQFF,TGTGCCATCAGTGCATCCGGGACAGGGAATTTCCATGAGCAGTTCTTC
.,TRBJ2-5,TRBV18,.,CASSLRGKEETQYF,TGTGCCAGCTCCCTTAGGGGAAAAGAAGAGACCCAGTACTTC
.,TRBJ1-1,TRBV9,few,CASSVAGTPNTEAFF,TGTGCCAGCAGCGTAGCCGGGACACCCAACACTGAAGCTTTCTTT
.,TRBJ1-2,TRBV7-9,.,CASSFGGTGYTF,TGTGCCAGCAGCTTTGGCGGAACTGGCTACACCTTC
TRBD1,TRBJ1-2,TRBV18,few,CASSYEGQGYGYTF,TGTGCCAGCTCATATGAGGGACAGGGCTATGGCTACACCTTC
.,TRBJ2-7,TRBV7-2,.,CASSGSGTSYEQYF,TGTGCCAGCAGCGGCTCCGGGACATCCTACGAGCAGTACTTC
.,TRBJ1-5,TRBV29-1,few,CSVGQINQPQHF,TGCAGCGTTGGGCAAATCAATCAGCCCCAGCATTTT
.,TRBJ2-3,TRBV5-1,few,CASSLTTGSDTQYF,TGCGCCAGCAGCTTGACGACAGGTTCAGATACGCAGTATTTT
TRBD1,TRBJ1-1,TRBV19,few,CASAPGQGPNTEAFF,TGTGCCAGTGCGCCGGGACAGGGACCGAACACTGAAGCTTTCTTT
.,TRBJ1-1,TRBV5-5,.,CASSSRSNTEAFF,TGTGCCAGCAGCTCCCGGTCGAACACTGAAGCTTTCTTT
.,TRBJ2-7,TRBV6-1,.,CASSEPQEQYF,TGTGCCAGCAGTGAACCCCAAGAGCAGTACTTC
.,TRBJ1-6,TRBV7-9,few,CASSLGGRGSPLHF,TGTGCCAGCAGCTTAGGGGGGCGCGGGTCACCCCTCCACTTT
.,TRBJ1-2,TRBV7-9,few,CASSPKQEGNGYTF,TGTGCCAGCAGCCCAAAACAGGAGGGGAATGGCTACACCTTC
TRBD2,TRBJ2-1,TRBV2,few,CASSEGASGGGEQFF,TGTGCCAGCAGTGAAGGGGCTAGCGGGGGAGGTGAGCAGTTCTTC
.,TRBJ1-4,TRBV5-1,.,CASSLVVADEKLFF,TGCGCCAGCAGCTTGGTTGTGGCAGATGAAAAACTGTTTTTT
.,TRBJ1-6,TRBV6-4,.,CASRDVDNSPLHF,TGTGCCAGCAGGGACGTCGATAATTCACCCCTCCACTTT
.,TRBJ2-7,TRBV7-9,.,CASGVAGPDEQYF,TGTGCCAGCGGGGTTGCGGGCCCGGACGAGCAGTACTTC
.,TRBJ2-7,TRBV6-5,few,CASSVQGNEQYF,TGTGCCAGCAGTGTACAGGGAAACGAGCAGTACTTC
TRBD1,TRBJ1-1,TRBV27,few,CASSLGTGDHAFF,TGTGCCAGCAGCCTCGGGACAGGGGATCATGCTTTCTTT
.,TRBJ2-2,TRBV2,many,CASSEAGELFF,TGTGCCAGCAGTGAAGCCGGGGAGCTGTTTTTT
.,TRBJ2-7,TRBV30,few,CAWSVRYEQYF,TGTGCCTGGAGTGTTCGGTACGAGCAGTACTTC
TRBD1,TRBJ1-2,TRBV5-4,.,CASSLDSDRPRIYGYTF,TGTGCCAGCAGCTTGGATTCGGACAGGCCCAGAATCTATGGCTACACCTTC
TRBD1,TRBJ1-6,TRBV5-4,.,CASSLAGTVLSNSPLHF,TGTGCCAGCAGCTTGGCCGGGACAGTTCTTTCCAATTCACCCCTCCACTTT
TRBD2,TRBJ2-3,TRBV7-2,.,CASSLGLAGPYTDTQYF,TGTGCCAGCAGCTTAGGACTAGCGGGGCCCTACACAGATACGCAGTATTTT
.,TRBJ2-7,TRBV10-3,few,CAITTSGDTYEQYF,TGTGCCATCACGACCTCCGGGGATACCTACGAGCAGTACTTC
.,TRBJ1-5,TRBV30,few,CAWNGPTGLSNQPQHF,TGTGCCTGGAACGGCCCCACGGGGCTTAGCAATCAGCCCCAGCATTTT
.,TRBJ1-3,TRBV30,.,CAWSGPGNTIYF,TGTGCCTGGAGTGGCCCCGGAAACACCATATATTTT
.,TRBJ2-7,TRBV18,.,CASSPRGGLAYEQYF,TGTGCCAGCTCACCACGGGGCGGGCTCGCTTACGAGCAGTACTTC
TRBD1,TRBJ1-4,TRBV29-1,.,CSVPTGQSNEKLFF,TGCAGCGTTCCCACGGGACAGAGTAATGAAAAACTGTTTTTT
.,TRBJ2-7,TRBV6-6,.,CASSFAGAGEQYF,TGTGCCAGCAGTTTTGCGGGGGCCGGCGAGCAGTACTTC
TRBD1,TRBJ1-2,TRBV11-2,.,CASRPDRVYGYTF,TGTGCCAGCAGACCCGACAGGGTCTATGGCTACACCTTC
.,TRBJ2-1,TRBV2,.,CASRPQGSPYNEQFF,TGTGCCAGCAGACCCCAGGGGTCCCCCTACAATGAGCAGTTCTTC
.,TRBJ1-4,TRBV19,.,CASTQTKANEKLFF,TGTGCCAGTACTCAAACGAAGGCTAATGAAAAACTGTTTTTT
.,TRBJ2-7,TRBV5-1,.,CASSLAPAYEQYF,TGCGCCAGCAGCTTGGCACCGGCCTACGAGCAGTACTTC
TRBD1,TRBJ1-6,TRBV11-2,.,CASSWGQSMDSPLHF,TGTGCCAGCAGCTGGGGACAGTCCATGGACTCACCCCTCCACTTT
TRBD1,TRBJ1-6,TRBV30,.,CAGRTGENYNSPLHF,TGTGCCGGAAGGACAGGGGAAAATTATAATTCACCCCTCCACTTT
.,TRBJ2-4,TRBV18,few,CASSPYRGGAKNIQYF,TGTGCCAGCTCACCTTATAGGGGCGGAGCCAAAAACATTCAGTACTTC
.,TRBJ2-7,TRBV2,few,CAGKRFVAEQYF,TGTGCCGGAAAGAGGTTTGTAGCCGAGCAGTACTTC
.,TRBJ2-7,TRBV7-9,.,CASSLSWGDPREQYF,TGTGCCAGCAGCTTATCTTGGGGGGACCCCCGCGAGCAGTACTTC
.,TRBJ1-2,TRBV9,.,CASSTGGAGRYTF,TGTGCCAGCAGTACGGGGGGCGCGGGACGCTACACCTTC
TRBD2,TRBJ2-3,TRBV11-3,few,CASSSSGTSGATDTQYF,TGTGCCAGCAGCTCCTCCGGGACTAGCGGGGCCACAGATACGCAGTATTTT
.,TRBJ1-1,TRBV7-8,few,CASSLAGYTEAFF,TGTGCCAGCAGCTTAGCAGGGTACACTGAAGCTTTCTTT
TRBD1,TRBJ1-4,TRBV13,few,CASSVQGIEKLFF,TGTGCCAGCAGCGTACAGGGGATTGAAAAACTGTTTTTT
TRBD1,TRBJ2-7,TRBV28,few,CASVSAGQGIHEQYF,TGTGCCAGCGTCAGCGCAGGACAGGGGATTCACGAGCAGTACTTC
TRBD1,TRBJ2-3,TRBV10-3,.,CAITDPTGGKKDTQYF,TGTGCCATCACCGACCCGACAGGGGGAAAGAAAGATACGCAGTATTTT
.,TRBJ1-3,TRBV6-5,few,CATQVGGSGGNTIYF,TGTGCGACTCAAGTCGGAGGCTCGGGAGGAAACACCATATATTTT
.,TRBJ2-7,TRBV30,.,CAWSRAAYEQYF,TGTGCCTGGAGTCGGGCAGCCTACGAGCAGTACTTC
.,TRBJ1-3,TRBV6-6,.,CASSGSGNTIYF,TGTGCCAGCAGCGGCTCTGGAAACACCATATATTTT
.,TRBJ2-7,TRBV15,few,CATSSFGTPEQYF,TGTGCCACCAGCAGTTTCGGGACTCCCGAGCAGTACTTC